Shown below are 26 T cell receptor beta chains from a single sample sequenced in a study of spatial heterogeneity in lung cancer. Specified time point: sample taken at primary tumor resection. Whole RNA was taken from tumor, nontumor lung or frozen PBMC; it was then sequenced unsorted. Using its own MiXCR run on the 5' RACE reads, TCRdb lists one record per CDR3 protein. The repertoire holds about 28,000 distinct CDR3 sequences, 7.5% to 10% seen once, with approximately 35% in the top ten. This specimen was PBMCs, taken at surgery. The source of these receptors is a female donor with early-stage non-small cell lung cancer.

This clonotype was counted ten times or more. This sequence joins TRBV7-8 and TRBJ1-2, with a possible D match to TRBD1 (5 bases). Germline CDR1 and CDR2: SGHVS and FQNEAQ. The V gene lost 5 bases and the J gene lost 8 bases, with 21 bases spanning the gap. The CDR3 is 15 amino acids. The CDR3 DNA is TGTGCCAGCAGCGCTCCCAGGGATGGGTTCGGAGGCTACACCTTC. Translation: CASSAPRDGFGGYTF.

This clonotype was detected ten times or more. The chain is built from TRBV10-3 and TRBJ2-1, with 9 positions matching TRBD2. The trim removed 10 bases at V and 1 base at J, leaving 5 bases unmatched. CDR3 size: 14 residues. Germline loops: CDR1 ENHRY, CDR2 SYGVKD. The CDR3 sequence is CATVAGGSYNEQFF. The CDR3 DNA reads as TGTGCCACTGTGGCGGGAGGGTCCTACAATGAGCAGTTCTTC.

This clonotype was counted ten times or more. V usage is TRBV20-1 and J usage is TRBJ2-1, with D unclear. Per the germline V gene, CDR1 is DFQATT and CDR2 is SNEGSKA (reference sequence). Trimming left V 1 base short and J 4 bases short, with 17 bases between. The CDR3 length is 16 residues. CDR3 amino acids: CSARGSGTVDYNEQFF. CDR3 sequence (DNA): TGCAGTGCTAGAGGAAGTGGAACCGTCGATTACAATGAGCAGTTCTTC.

This clonotype showed up many times. V and J are TRBV10-2 and TRBJ2-4; TRBD2 matches 7 bases. The CDR3 runs to 15 residues. The V segment lost 2 bases and the J segment 7 bases; nucleotides outside the gene matches: 8. Germline values: CDR1 WSHSY, CDR2 SAAADI. CDR3 bases: TGCGCCAGCAGTGAGGCGGGAGTGGGAAAGAACATTCAGTACTTC. Translating it yields CASSEAGVGKNIQYF.

This clonotype was counted between two and nine times. The rearrangement joins TRBV14 to TRBJ1-2; D is unresolved. The CDR3 covers 14 residues. V gave up 0 bases and J gave up 7 bases, with 12 bases separating them. Per germline, CDR1 SGHDN and CDR2 FVKESK. This chain's CDR3 is CASSQERVPSGYTF. The CDR3 nucleotides read TGTGCCAGCAGCCAAGAAAGGGTCCCTAGTGGCTACACCTTC.

The table lists this clonotype with many counts. V usage is TRBV3-1 and J usage is TRBJ2-2; the D is unclear. Per germline, CDR1 LGHDT and CDR2 YNNKEL (reference sequence). Trimming stripped 6 bases from V and 0 bases from J, with 8 bases between. There are 14 residues in the CDR3. This CDR3 reads CASRLTSNTGELFF. For the CDR3, the DNA is TGTGCCAGCAGATTAACCTCGAACACCGGGGAGCTGTTTTTT.

The V call is TRBV6-1, the J call TRBJ2-7; 7 bases fit TRBD2. CDR3 length: 12 residues. From germline, CDR1 is MNHNS and CDR2 SASEGT. The junction had 4 bases not matched to a gene; V was cut back by 6 bases and J by 5 bases. The CDR3 DNA is TGTGCCAGCAGCTGGGGAGGGCACGAGCAGTACGTC. This encodes CASSWGGHEQYV.

This clonotype was seen ten or more times. One end of the junction does not line up with germline, which may come from a read error. J is TRBJ1-5 and V is TRBV6-2 or TRBV6-3; D is possibly TRBD1 (6 bases). Germline V gene data show CDR1 as MNHEY and CDR2 as SVGEGT. CDR3 length: 15 amino acids. The DNA of the CDR3 is TGTGCCAGCAATGATCGAGGGACACCGAATCAGGCCCAGCATTTT. The encoded protein is CASNDRGTPNQAQHF.

This clonotype was seen at least ten times. The CDR3 reads CASSSAGPNPYEQYV. The DNA for the CDR3 is TGTGCCAGCAGTTCCGCGGGACCGAACCCCTACGAGCAGTACGTC. The chain joins TRBV27 to TRBJ2-7; D is possibly TRBD2 (6 bases). V lost 4 bases and J lost 2, with 15 bases in between. Germline CDR1 and CDR2: MNHEY and SMNVEV (reference sequence). This CDR3 spans 15 amino acids.

The table lists this clonotype with many counts. V and J are TRBV12-2 and TRBJ2-1. TRBV12-2 is flagged as a pseudogene. The CDR3 runs to 15 residues. DNA of the CDR3: TGTGCAAGTCGCTTACCCCTAGCGGCAGCCAATGAGCAGTTCTTC. This gives the protein CASRLPLAAANEQFF.

The V and J genes are TRBV2 and TRBJ2-7, with D perhaps given as TRBD1 or TRBD2 (5 bases each). V was shortened by 5 bases and J by 1 base, with 12 bases between the two germline ends. The CDR3 extends over 14 amino acids. Germline CDR1 is SNHLY and CDR2 is FYNNEI. The CDR3 DNA reads as TGTGCCAGCAGTCAAGAAGAGGGGTCCTACGAGCAGTACGTC. Its translation: CASSQEEGSYEQYV.

There are many counts of this clonotype. The rearrangement links TRBV7-8 to TRBJ2-5, with 8 bases aligning to TRBD1. Germline V gene sequence: CDR1 SGHVS, CDR2 FQNEAQ. The ends lost 6 bases at V and 1 base at J; junction bases unmatched: 4. The CDR3 has 14 amino acids. The CDR3 is CASSRDRSQETQYF. The CDR3 nucleotides read TGTGCCAGCAGTCGGGACAGGAGCCAAGAGACCCAGTACTTC.

The chain links TRBV5-1 to TRBJ1-1; 8 bases are shared with TRBD1. The CDR3 is 17 residues long. Looked up from germline, CDR1 is SGHRS and CDR2 is YFSETQ. After removal of 2 bases from V and 4 bases from J, the junction contained 13 bases not matched to a gene. In DNA, the CDR3 is TGCGCCAGCAGCTTCAACCAGGGGGCGGTAAGAGGCACTGAAGCTTTCTTT. The encoded protein is CASSFNQGAVRGTEAFF.

This clonotype was seen at least ten times. V and J are TRBV28 and TRBJ1-2; D possibly corresponds to TRBD1 (5 bases). V dropped 8 bases and J dropped 3 bases, with 7 bases sitting between them. Germline V lookup: CDR1 MDHEN, CDR2 SYDVKM. The CDR3 sequence is 11 residues long. The CDR3 region has the DNA TGTGCCAGCGGGGCTTACTATGGCTACACCTTC. It encodes CASGAYYGYTF.

This clonotype has more than one count but fewer than ten. V is TRBV6-2 or TRBV6-3 and J is TRBJ1-5; D unclear. The V end lost 6 bases, the J end lost 4 bases, and 7 bases lay between the germline ends. Germline V lookup: CDR1 MNHEY, CDR2 SVGEGT. This CDR3 contains 12 residues. CDR3 sequence (DNA): TGTGCCAGCAGGGACCAGAATCAGCCCCAGCATTTT. This gives the protein CASRDQNQPQHF.

V and J are TRBV28 and TRBJ2-7, with 7 bases that match TRBD2. The CDR3 runs to 15 residues. Looked up from germline, CDR1 is MDHEN and CDR2 is SYDVKM. The V gene end was trimmed by 6 bases and the J gene end by 1 base; junction bases not matched to a gene: 9. DNA of the CDR3: TGTGCCAGCAGCAGCGGGACGTCAATGTCCTACGAGCAGTACTTC. Amino acids: CASSSGTSMSYEQYF.

This clonotype was detected a few times. The chain couples TRBV12-3 or TRBV12-4 to TRBJ1-2; 8 bases fit TRBD1. The CDR3 loop spans 15 amino acids. V trimming: 5 bases; J trimming: 0 bases; junction bases outside the gene matches: 5. The CDR3 spells CASSRQGPSNYGYTF. The DNA of the CDR3 is TGTGCCAGCAGTCGACAGGGGCCCTCTAACTATGGCTACACCTTC.

For this clonotype: Since a much larger clone is just one base distant, this may be a read error. This chain joins TRBV20-1 and TRBJ2-3; the D is unclear. Germline CDR1 DFQATT, CDR2 SNEGSKA (reference sequence). The CDR3 runs 13 residues. CDR3: CGALKTTTDTQYF. The CDR3 DNA reads as TGCGGTGCTCTGAAAACTACCACAGATACGCAGTATTTT.

The table lists this clonotype with a few counts. This chain connects TRBV27 to TRBJ2-7; D remains unclear. Germline V lookup: CDR1 MNHEY, CDR2 SMNVEV (reference sequence). The ends were cut back, 3 bases at V and 3 bases at J, with 6 bases in the middle. This CDR3 has 12 amino acids. CDR3 nucleotides: TGTGCCAGCAGTTTTAAGGACTACGAGCAGTACGTC. Translated, it gives CASSFKDYEQYV.

This clonotype has just a few counts. The chain links TRBV6-2 or TRBV6-3 to TRBJ1-5; tentative D call: TRBD1 (5 bases). The CDR3 sequence is 15 residues long. Germline CDR1 and CDR2: MNHEY and SVGEGT. V was cut by 6 bases and J by 4 bases, with 16 bases left in between. The CDR3 DNA is TGTGCCAGCAGCCTATCCTCCAGGGTAAATCAGCCCCAGCATTTT. Its translation is CASSLSSRVNQPQHF.

This clonotype has ten or more counts. This chain connects TRBV2 to TRBJ2-1; 9 bases align to TRBD2. Germline-derived CDR1 and CDR2 are SNHLY and FYNNEI. The CDR3 loop spans 15 amino acids. J gave up 2 bases and V 4 bases, and 3 bases lay outside the gene matches. CDR3: CASSVGGRAYNEQFF. For the CDR3, the DNA is TGTGCCAGCAGTGTGGGCGGGAGGGCCTACAATGAGCAGTTCTTC.

Concerning this clonotype: A much larger clone lies one base from this, so it may be a read error. This chain uses TRBV5-4 with TRBJ1-1; the D gene is possibly TRBD1 (5 bases). The V gene lost 9 bases and the J gene lost 1 base, with 13 bases spanning the gap. CDR1 and CDR2 (germline): SGHNT, YYREEE (reference sequence). This CDR3 is built from 13 residues. The CDR3: CANRVQENTEAFF. As DNA, the CDR3 is TGTGCCAACAGAGTACAGGAGAACACTGAAGCTTTCTTT.

In regard to this clonotype: At one boundary the junction diverges from the germline segment, which might be a read error. This chain links TRBV9 with TRBJ1-1; D unclear. The V gene's germline CDR1 is SGDLS and CDR2 YYNGEE. CDR3 size: 15 residues. The CDR3 region is CASSVVDSRNAEAFF. The CDR3 DNA follows: TGTGCCAGCAGCGTCGTGGACTCTCGGAACGCTGAAGCTTTCTTT.

This clonotype was seen repeatedly, ten times or more. V gene TRBV18 combines with J gene TRBJ1-4; D uncertain. V was shortened by 4 bases and J by 4 bases, with 7 bases between the two germline ends. The length of the CDR3 is 13 residues. Germline V gives CDR1 KGHSH, CDR2 LQKENI. CDR3 protein: CASSLSYNEKLFF. The CDR3 nucleotides are TGTGCCAGCTCACTCTCCTATAATGAAAAACTGTTTTTT. Filled out from reference TRBV18 and TRBJ1-4, the complete variable domain reads NAGVMQNPRHLVRRRGQEARLRCSPMKGHSHVYWYRQLPEEGLKFMVYLQKENIIDESGMPKERFSAEFPKEGPSILRIQQVVRGDSAAYFCASSLSYNEKLFFGSGTQLSVL.

The sample holds many counts of this clonotype. The J gene is TRBJ2-1, the V gene TRBV7-2, with TRBD2 identical over 12 bases. CDR1 and CDR2 from the germline V gene are SGHTA and FQGNSA. CDR3 length: 13 residues. After removal of 8 bases from V and 9 bases from J, the junction contained 5 bases not matched to a gene. CDR3 protein: CASRTSGTSEQFF. The CDR3 region has the DNA TGTGCCAGCCGGACTAGCGGGACGAGTGAGCAGTTCTTC.

This clonotype was seen repeatedly, ten times or more. The chain recombines TRBV5-1 with TRBJ2-2; possibly TRBD1 for D (6 bases). The V end lost 4 bases, the J end lost 1 base, and 11 bases lay between the germline ends. This CDR3 has 15 residues. CDR1 and CDR2 from the germline V gene are SGHRS and YFSETQ. The CDR3 DNA reads as TGCGCCAGCAGCCCAAGACAGGAGAACACCGGGGAGCTGTTTTTT. It codes for CASSPRQENTGELFF.